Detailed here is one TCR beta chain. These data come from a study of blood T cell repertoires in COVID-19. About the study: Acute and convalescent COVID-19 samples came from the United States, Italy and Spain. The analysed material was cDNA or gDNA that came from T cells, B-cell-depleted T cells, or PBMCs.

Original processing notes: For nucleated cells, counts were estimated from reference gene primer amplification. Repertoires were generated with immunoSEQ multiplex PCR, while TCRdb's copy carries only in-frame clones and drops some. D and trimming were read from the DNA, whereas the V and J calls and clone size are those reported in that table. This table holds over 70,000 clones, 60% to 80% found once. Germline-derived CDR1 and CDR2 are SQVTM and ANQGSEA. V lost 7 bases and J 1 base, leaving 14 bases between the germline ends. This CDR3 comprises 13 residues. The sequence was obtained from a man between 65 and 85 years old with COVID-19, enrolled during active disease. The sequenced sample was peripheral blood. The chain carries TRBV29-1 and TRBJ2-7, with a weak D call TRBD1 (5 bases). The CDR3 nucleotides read TGCAGCGCTGTATCCAGGGCTTCCTACGAGCAGTACTTC. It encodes CSAVSRASYEQYF.